Listed here are 14 T cell receptor beta chains from one sample, sequenced in a study of CD8 T cells in Susac syndrome. It was with random hexamers that 0.5 to 1 ug RNA was reverse transcribed. Each CDR3 protein gets one entry after TCRdb re-called the immunoSEQ multiplex PCR reads with MiXCR. The sample gives 70,000 to 100,000 distinct CDR3 sequences, 85% to 95% of which show up once; less than 0.35% is in the top ten. Material: CD8+ T cells from PBMCs. The receptors come from a human donor in good health.

The genes are TRBV5-4 and TRBJ2-3; the match to TRBD1 covers 10 bases. CDR3 size: 15 residues. The germline V gene encodes CDR1 SGHNT and CDR2 YYREEE (reference sequence). V dropped 4 bases and J dropped 5; count of bases not matched to a gene: 7. This CDR3 reads CASSPQDRGGDTQYF. CDR3 nucleotides: TGTGCCAGCAGCCCCCAGGACAGGGGGGGAGATACGCAGTATTTT. Full variable domain (missing parts from reference TRBV5-4 and TRBJ2-3): ETGVTQSPTHLIKTRGQQVTLRCSSQSGHNTVSWYQQALGQGPQFIFQYYREEENGRGNFPPRFSGLQFPNYSSELNVNALELDDSALYLCASSPQDRGGDTQYFGPGTRLTVL.

This chain joins TRBV9 and TRBJ1-2; 10 bases fit TRBD1. The length of the CDR3 is 17 residues. Per germline, CDR1 SGDLS and CDR2 YYNGEE. Unmatched junction bases numbered 11, after V lost 0 bases and J lost 6 bases. This chain's CDR3 is CASSVGSLMTGGDGYTF. The DNA of the CDR3 is TGTGCCAGCAGCGTAGGGTCCCTCATGACAGGGGGCGATGGCTACACCTTC.

The chain is built from TRBV7-9 and TRBJ2-5; D might be TRBD2 (6 bases). This CDR3 contains 14 residues. CDR1 and CDR2 from the germline V gene are SEHNR and FQNEAQ (reference sequence). V was shortened by 1 base and J by 4 bases, with 10 bases between the two germline ends. For the CDR3, the DNA is TGTGCCAGCAGCTTAGTTATTAGCGGAGAGACCCAGTACTTC. It encodes CASSLVISGETQYF.

The rearrangement joins TRBV5-6 to TRBJ1-2; a possible D gene is TRBD1 (5 bases). This CDR3 has 14 residues. With 4 bases removed from V and 1 base from J, the gap between germline ends came to 11 bases. CDR1 and CDR2 (germline): SGHDT, YYEEEE. The DNA of the CDR3 is TGTGCCAGCAGCCCGGTGGGGGGTAACTATGGCTACACCTTC. It translates to CASSPVGGNYGYTF.

The chain couples TRBV18 to TRBJ1-1; the D gene is possibly TRBD1 (6 bases). CDR1 and CDR2 from the germline V gene are KGHSH and LQKENI. Trimming stripped 5 bases from V and 3 bases from J, with 16 bases between. The CDR3 consists of 15 residues. CDR3 in amino acids: CASSETYRADTEAFF. CDR3 nucleotide sequence: TGTGCCAGCTCAGAAACCTACAGGGCCGACACTGAAGCTTTCTTT.

This clonotype was detected only once. This chain joins TRBV10-3 and TRBJ2-5; D is tentatively TRBD1 or TRBD2 (6 bases each). CDR1 ENHRY and CDR2 SYGVKD come from the germline V gene. The CDR3 is 14 amino acids. The V end lost 7 bases, the J end lost 5 bases, and 17 bases lay between the germline ends. CDR3 DNA sequence: TGTGCCATCAAGGGGGAGGTAGTCATGGAGACCCAGTACTTC. Translating it yields CAIKGEVVMETQYF.

This chain uses TRBV14 with TRBJ2-1; D is possibly TRBD1 (6 bases). This CDR3 is 15 amino acids long. Germline V gene data show CDR1 as SGHDN and CDR2 as FVKESK. Trimming left V 5 bases short and J 5 bases short, with 16 bases between. The CDR3 sequence: CASSYTGIEDNEQFF. CDR3 coding DNA: TGTGCCAGCAGCTATACAGGGATCGAGGACAATGAGCAGTTCTTC.

In this sample, this clonotype turned up once. The gene calls are TRBV19 and TRBJ2-7; 9 bases match TRBD1. CDR1 is LNHDA and CDR2 is SQIVND in the germline V gene (reference sequence). The trim removed 5 bases at V and 5 bases at J, leaving 4 bases unmatched. The CDR3 has 13 amino acids. This CDR3 is CASSGDRGNEQYF. The CDR3 DNA reads as TGTGCCAGTAGTGGAGACAGGGGGAACGAGCAGTACTTC.

The genes are TRBV18 and TRBJ2-7; maybe TRBD2 (5 bases). The V gene lost 2 bases and the J gene lost 6 bases, with 8 bases spanning the gap. From germline, CDR1 is KGHSH and CDR2 LQKENI. This CDR3 is built from 12 residues. This CDR3 reads CASSPAGSEQYF. The CDR3 nucleotides read TGTGCCAGCTCACCAGCGGGTTCCGAGCAGTACTTC.

This chain uses TRBV7-9 with TRBJ2-3, with D perhaps being TRBD1 or TRBD2 (5 bases each). Germline values: CDR1 SEHNR, CDR2 FQNEAQ (reference sequence). V shed 3 bases and J shed 0 bases, with 13 bases lying between them. This CDR3 contains 16 residues. CDR3 nucleotide sequence: TGTGCCAGCAGCTTTGACGGGGCCTCTAGCACAGATACGCAGTATTTT. Its translation: CASSFDGASSTDTQYF.

The CDR3 spells CASSLEAGGLTEAFF. The CDR3 coding sequence is TGTGCCAGCAGCTTGGAGGCAGGGGGGCTCACTGAAGCTTTCTTT. V and J are TRBV5-4 and TRBJ1-1, with 7 bases aligning to TRBD1. Germline-derived CDR1 and CDR2 are SGHNT and YYREEE (reference sequence). V gave up 0 bases and J gave up 4 bases; unmatched junction bases: 6. CDR3 length: 15 amino acids.

This chain uses TRBV3-1 with TRBJ2-3, with TRBD2 matching 7 bases. J gave up 3 bases and V 5 bases, and 20 bases lay outside the gene matches. Germline V gene sequence: CDR1 LGHDT, CDR2 YNNKEL (reference sequence). This CDR3 is built from 19 residues. The DNA for the CDR3 is TGTGCCAGCAGCGAGATAGCGGGTGACCCTCCCGTTTGGACAGATACGCAGTATTTT. This encodes CASSEIAGDPPVWTDTQYF.

The J gene is TRBJ2-7, the V gene TRBV5-1; 8 nucleotides line up with TRBD1. Germline lookup yields CDR1 SGHRS and CDR2 YFSETQ. The CDR3 has 13 residues. J lost 7 bases, V lost 0 bases, and 3 bases had no gene match. Written as DNA, the CDR3 is TGCGCCAGCAGCTTGGGACAGGGGAGGGAGCAGTACTTC. Residues: CASSLGQGREQYF.

The chain uses TRBV7-3 and TRBJ2-1, with D perhaps being TRBD1 or TRBD2 (7 bases each). Trimming stripped 6 bases from V and 2 bases from J, with 17 bases between. The CDR3 extends over 16 amino acids. Germline V gene lookup returns CDR1 SGHTA and CDR2 FQGTGA. The chain's CDR3 is CASRYMGGGAYNEQFF. The CDR3 DNA reads as TGTGCCAGCAGGTATATGGGAGGGGGCGCCTACAATGAGCAGTTCTTC.